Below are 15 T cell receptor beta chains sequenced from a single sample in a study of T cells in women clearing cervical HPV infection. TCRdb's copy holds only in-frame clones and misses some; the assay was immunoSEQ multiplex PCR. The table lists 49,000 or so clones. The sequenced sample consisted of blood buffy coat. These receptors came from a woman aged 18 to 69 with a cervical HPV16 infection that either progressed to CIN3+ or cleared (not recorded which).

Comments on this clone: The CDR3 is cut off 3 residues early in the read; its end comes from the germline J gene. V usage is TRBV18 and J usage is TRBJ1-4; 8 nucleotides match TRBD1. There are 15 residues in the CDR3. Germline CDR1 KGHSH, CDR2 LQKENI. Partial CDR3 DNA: TGTGCCAGCTCACCAAGTCCAGGGGGCGGTTCACCA. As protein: CASSPSPGGGSP. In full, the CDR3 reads CASSPSPGGGSPLFF.

The CDR3 reads CASSTRTGAGDTQYF. Incomplete CDR3 DNA: TGTGCCAGCAGTACCCGGACAGGGGCAGGAGATACG. The chain uses TRBV2 and TRBJ2-3, with TRBD1 identical over 9 bases. The DNA ends 3 residues before the CDR3 does, and the rest of the CDR3 is filled in from the germline J gene. This CDR3 has 15 residues. Germline trimming cut 5 bases from V and 5 bases from J; bases unmatched to any gene: 8. Germline CDR1 and CDR2: SNHLY and FYNNEI.

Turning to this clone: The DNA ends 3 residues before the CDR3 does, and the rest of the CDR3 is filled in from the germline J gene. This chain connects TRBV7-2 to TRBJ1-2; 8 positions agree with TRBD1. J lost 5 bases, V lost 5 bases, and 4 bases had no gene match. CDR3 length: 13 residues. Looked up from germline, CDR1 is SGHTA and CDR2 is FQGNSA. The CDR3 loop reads CASSATGGYGYTF. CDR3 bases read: TGTGCCAGCAGCGCTACAGGGGGGTATGGC.

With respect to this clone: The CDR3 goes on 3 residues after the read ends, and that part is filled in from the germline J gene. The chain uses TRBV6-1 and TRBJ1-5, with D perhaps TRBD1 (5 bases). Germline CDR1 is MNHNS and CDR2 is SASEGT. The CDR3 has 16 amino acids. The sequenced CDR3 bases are TGTGCCAGCAGTGCATACCCCGGGACTTCTGGACGACCC. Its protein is CASSAYPGTSGRP. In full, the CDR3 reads CASSAYPGTSGRPQHF.

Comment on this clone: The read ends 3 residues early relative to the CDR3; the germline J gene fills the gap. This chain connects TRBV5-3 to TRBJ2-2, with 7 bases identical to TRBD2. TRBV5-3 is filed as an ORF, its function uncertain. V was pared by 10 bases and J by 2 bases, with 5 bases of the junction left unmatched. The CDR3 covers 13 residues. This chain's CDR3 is CAGRLANTGELFF. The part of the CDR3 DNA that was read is TGTGCCGGCCGACTAGCTAACACCGGGGAG.

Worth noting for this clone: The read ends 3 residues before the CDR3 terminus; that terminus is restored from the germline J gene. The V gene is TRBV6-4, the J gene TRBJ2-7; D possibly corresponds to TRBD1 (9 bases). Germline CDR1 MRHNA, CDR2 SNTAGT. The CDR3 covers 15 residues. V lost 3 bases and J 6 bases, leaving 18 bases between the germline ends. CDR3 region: CASSESSGGQGEQYF. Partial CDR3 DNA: TGTGCCAGCAGTGAGTCGAGCGGGGGACAGGGCGAG.

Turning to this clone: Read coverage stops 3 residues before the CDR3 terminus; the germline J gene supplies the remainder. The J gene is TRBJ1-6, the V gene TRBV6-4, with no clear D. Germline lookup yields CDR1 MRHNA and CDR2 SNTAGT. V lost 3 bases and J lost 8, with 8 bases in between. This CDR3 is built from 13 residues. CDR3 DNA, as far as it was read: TGTGCCAGCAGTGAGGCTGTGTATTCACCC. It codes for CASSEAVYSP. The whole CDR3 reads CASSEAVYSPLHF.

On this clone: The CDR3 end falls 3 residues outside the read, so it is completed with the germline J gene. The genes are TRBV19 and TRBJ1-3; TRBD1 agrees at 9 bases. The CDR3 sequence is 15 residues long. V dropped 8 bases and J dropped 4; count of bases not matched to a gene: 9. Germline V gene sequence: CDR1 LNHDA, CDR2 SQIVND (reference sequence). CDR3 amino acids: CASGTGQGRGNTIYF. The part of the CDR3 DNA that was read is TGTGCCAGTGGAACCGGACAGGGGAGGGGAAACACC.

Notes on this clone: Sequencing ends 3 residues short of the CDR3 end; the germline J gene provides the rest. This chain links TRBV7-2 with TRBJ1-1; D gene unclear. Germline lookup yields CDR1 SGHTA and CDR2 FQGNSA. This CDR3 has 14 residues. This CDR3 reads CASSFGPSAPRAFF. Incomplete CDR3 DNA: TGTGCCAGCAGTTTCGGTCCATCAGCGCCGAGA.

The CDR3 reads CASSYPPGSGVETQYF. The CDR3 bases that were read are TGTGCCAGCAGTTACCCCCCCGGATCGGGGGTGGAGACC. The chain uses TRBV6-2 or TRBV6-3 and TRBJ2-5; tentatively, D is TRBD2 (6 bases). The read stops 3 residues short of the end of the CDR3; the missing end is completed from the germline J gene. Per germline, CDR1 MNHEY and CDR2 SVGEGT. V lost 2 bases, J lost 5 bases, and 18 bases lay in between. The CDR3 is 16 amino acids.

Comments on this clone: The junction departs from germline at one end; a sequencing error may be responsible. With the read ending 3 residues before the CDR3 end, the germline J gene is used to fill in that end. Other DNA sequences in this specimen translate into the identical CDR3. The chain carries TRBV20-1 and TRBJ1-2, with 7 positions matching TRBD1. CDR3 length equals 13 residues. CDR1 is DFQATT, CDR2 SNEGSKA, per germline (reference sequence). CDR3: CSAREGAAYGYTF. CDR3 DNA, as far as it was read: TGCAGTGCCAGAGAGGGGGCGGCCTATGGC.

CDR3 residues: CASSLTQQGDGQYF. CDR3 bases read: TGTGCCAGCAGCTTAACCCAACAGGGGGATGGT. The V call is TRBV7-3, the J call TRBJ2-4; the match to TRBD1 covers 8 bases. The read comes to an end 3 residues before the CDR3 does, leaving the germline J gene to fill in the end. Germline V gene data show CDR1 as SGHTA and CDR2 as FQGTGA. The CDR3 length is 14 residues.

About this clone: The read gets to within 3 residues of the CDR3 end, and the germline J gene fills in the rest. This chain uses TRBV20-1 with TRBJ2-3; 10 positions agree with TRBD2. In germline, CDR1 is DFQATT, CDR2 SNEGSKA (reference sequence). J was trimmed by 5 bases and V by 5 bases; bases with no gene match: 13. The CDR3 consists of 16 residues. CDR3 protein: CSAPPPLAGNGDTQYF. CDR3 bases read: TGCAGTGCTCCACCCCCACTAGCGGGGAACGGAGATACG.

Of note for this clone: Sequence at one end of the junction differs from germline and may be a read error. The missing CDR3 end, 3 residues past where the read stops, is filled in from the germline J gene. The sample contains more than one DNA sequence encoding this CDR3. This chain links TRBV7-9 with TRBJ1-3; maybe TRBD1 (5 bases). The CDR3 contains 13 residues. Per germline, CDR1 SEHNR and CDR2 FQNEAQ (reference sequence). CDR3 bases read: TGTGCCAGCAGCGCCTCAGGGAGAAACACT. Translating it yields CASSASGRNT. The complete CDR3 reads CASSASGRNTIYF.

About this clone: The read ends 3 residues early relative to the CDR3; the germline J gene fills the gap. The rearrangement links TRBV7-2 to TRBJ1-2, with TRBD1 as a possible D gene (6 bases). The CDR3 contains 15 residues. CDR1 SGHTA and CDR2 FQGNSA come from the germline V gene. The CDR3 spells CASSWGGGAGQPYTF. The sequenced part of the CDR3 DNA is TGTGCCAGCAGCTGGGGCGGGGGCGCGGGTCAGCCC.